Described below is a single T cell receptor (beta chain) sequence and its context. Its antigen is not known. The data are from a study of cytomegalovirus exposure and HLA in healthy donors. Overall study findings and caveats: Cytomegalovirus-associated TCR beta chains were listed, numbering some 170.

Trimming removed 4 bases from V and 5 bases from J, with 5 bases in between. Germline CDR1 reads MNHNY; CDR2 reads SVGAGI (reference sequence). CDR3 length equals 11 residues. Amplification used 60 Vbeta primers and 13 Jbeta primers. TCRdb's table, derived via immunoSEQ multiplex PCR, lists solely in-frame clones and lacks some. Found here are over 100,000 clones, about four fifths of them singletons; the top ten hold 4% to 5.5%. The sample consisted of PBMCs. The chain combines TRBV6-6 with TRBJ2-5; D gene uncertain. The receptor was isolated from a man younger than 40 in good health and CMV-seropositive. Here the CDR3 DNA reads TGTGCCAGCAGTTCGGTGGAGACCCAGTACTTC. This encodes CASSSVETQYF.